This TCR beta chain was documented in a study of T cell changes during pregnancy in multiple sclerosis. From germline, CDR1 is MNHEY and CDR2 SMNVEV (reference sequence). The V end was cut by 3 bases, the J end by 4 bases, with 15 bases between. The CDR3 has 15 amino acids. Sequencing was performed with immunoSEQ multiplex PCR; in TCRdb, only in-frame clones are kept and a portion is missing. This table holds about 56,000 clones, 80% to 90% found once. The clonotype originates from a human donor whose cells served as feeder cells for cultures in a pregnancy study. Sequencing was performed on peripheral blood from another person, used as feeder cells. The V call is TRBV27, the J call TRBJ1-2; D gene unclear. CDR3 sequence (DNA): TGTGCCAGCAGTTTCCGCGAGAAGGGAGCCTATGGCTACACCTTC. It codes for CASSFREKGAYGYTF.